This T cell receptor (beta chain) was identified during a study of OX40 agonist ivuxolimab in advanced cancers. Study-wide context: While on treatment, patients had intravenous ivuxolimab at 0.01 to 10 mg/kg every 2 weeks. Study-level findings and limits: Dosing at 0.1 to 3.0 mg/kg was accompanied by clonal expansion of CD4+ and CD8+ blood T cells by week 6.

Generated by immunoSEQ multiplex PCR, the TCRdb table keeps only in-frame clones and is missing some. Of around 50,000 clones in the sample, 87% are singletons; the top ten hold under 2%. The CDR3 loop spans 12 amino acids. Per the germline V gene, CDR1 is GTSNPN and CDR2 is SVGIG (reference sequence). Trimming removed 6 bases from V and 0 bases from J; junction bases left unmatched: 1. This clone was counted between two and nine times. The antigen is unknown. The timepoints at which blood was sampled were baseline, cycle 4 day 1, and cycle 7 day 1. Here the sequenced sample was CD4+ or CD8+ T cells sorted from blood, taken in a trial of the OX40 agonist ivuxolimab. V gene TRBV30 combines with J gene TRBJ1-2, with 7 nucleotides matching TRBD1. The receptor comes from an adult with an advanced solid tumor such as melanoma, head and neck, liver or kidney cancer. CDR3 coding DNA: TGTGCCTGTCAGGGGGCTAACTATGGCTACACCTTC. Its protein is CACQGANYGYTF.